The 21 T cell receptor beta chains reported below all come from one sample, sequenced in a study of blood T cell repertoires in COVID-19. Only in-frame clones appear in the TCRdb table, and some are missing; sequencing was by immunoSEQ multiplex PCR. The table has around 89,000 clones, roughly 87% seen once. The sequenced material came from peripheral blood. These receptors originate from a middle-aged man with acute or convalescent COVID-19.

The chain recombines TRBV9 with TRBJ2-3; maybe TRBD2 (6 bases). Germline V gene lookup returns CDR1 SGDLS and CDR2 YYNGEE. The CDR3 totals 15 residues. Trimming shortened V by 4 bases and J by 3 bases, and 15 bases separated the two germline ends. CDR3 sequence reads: CASSPGWGVTDTQYF. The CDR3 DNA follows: TGTGCCAGCAGCCCCGGGTGGGGGGTAACAGATACGCAGTATTTT.

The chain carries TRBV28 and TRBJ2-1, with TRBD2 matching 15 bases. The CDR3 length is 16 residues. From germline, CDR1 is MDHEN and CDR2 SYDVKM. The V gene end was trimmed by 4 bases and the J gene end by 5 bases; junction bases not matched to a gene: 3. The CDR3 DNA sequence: TGTGCCAGCAGTTCCGGGACTAGCGGGGGGCACAATGAGCAGTTCTTC. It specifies CASSSGTSGGHNEQFF.

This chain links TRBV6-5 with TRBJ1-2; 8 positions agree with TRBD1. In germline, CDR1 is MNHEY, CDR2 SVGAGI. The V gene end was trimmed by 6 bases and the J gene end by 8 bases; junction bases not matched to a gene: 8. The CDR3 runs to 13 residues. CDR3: CASSAGQGGGYTF. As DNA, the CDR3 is TGTGCCAGCAGCGCCGGACAGGGAGGAGGCTACACCTTC.

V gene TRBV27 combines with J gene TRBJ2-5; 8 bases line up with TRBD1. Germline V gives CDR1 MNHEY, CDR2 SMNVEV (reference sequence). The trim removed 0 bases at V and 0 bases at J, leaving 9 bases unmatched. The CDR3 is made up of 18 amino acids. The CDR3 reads CASSLSARRQGYQETQYF. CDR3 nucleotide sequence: TGTGCCAGCAGTTTATCAGCCCGACGACAGGGGTACCAAGAGACCCAGTACTTC.

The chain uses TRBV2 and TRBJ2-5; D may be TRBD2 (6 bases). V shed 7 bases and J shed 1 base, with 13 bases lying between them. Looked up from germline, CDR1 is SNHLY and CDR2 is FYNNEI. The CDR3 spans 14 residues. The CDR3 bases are TGTGCCAGCAATGACGGGGGTACCCAAGAGACCCAGTACTTC. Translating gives CASNDGGTQETQYF. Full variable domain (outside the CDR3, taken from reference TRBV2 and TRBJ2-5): EPEVTQTPSHQVTQMGQEVILRCVPISNHLYFYWYRQILGQKVEFLVSFYNNEISEKSEIFDDQFSVERPDGSNFTLKIRSTKLEDSAMYFCASNDGGTQETQYFGPGTRLLVL.

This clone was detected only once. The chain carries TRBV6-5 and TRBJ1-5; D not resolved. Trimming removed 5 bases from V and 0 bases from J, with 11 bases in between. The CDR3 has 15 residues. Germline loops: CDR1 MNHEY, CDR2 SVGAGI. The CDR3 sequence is CASSPTRDSNQPQHF. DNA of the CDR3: TGTGCCAGCAGTCCAACTAGGGATAGCAATCAGCCCCAGCATTTT.

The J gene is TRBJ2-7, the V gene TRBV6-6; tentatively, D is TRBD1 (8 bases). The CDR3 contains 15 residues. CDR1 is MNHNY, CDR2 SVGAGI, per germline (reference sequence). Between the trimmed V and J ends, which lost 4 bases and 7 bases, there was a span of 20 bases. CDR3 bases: TGTGCCAGCAGTTTCATCCCCGGACAGGGAGGGGAGCAGTACGTC. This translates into CASSFIPGQGGEQYV.

The CDR3 loop reads CASSLEGTGANVLTF. The CDR3 DNA follows: TGTGCCAGCAGTCTGGAGGGGACTGGGGCCAACGTCCTGACTTTC. V usage is TRBV6-2 or TRBV6-3 and J usage is TRBJ2-6, with TRBD2 as a possible D gene (6 bases). The V end lost 5 bases, the J end lost 2 bases, and 10 bases lay between the germline ends. This CDR3 is 15 amino acids long. Per germline, CDR1 MNHEY and CDR2 SVGEGT.

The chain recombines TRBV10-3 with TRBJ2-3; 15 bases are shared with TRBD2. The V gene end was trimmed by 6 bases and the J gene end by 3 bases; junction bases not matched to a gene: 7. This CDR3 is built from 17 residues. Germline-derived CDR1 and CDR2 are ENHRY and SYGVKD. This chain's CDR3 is CAIRPGLAGGRTDTQYF. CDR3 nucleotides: TGTGCCATCAGGCCGGGACTAGCGGGGGGCAGGACAGATACGCAGTATTTT.

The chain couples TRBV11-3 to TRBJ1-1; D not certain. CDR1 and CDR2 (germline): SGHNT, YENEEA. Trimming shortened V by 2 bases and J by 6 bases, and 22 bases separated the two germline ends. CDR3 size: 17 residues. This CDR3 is CASSLTTRGGSGAEAFF. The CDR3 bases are TGTGCCAGCAGCTTAACTACCCGCGGAGGATCTGGGGCTGAAGCTTTCTTT.

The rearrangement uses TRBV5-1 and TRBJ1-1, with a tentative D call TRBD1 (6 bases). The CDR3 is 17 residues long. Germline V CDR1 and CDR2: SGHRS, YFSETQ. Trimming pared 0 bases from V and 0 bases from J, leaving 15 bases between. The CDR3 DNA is TGCGCCAGCAGCTTGGACAGGGAGGGTTTGGTGAACACTGAAGCTTTCTTT. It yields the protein CASSLDREGLVNTEAFF.

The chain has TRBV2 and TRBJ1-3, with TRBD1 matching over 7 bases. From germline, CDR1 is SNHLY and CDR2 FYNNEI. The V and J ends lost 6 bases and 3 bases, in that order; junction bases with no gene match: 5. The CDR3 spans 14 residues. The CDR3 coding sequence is TGTGCCAGCAGCCGGGACAGAAATGGAAACACCATATATTTT. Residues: CASSRDRNGNTIYF.

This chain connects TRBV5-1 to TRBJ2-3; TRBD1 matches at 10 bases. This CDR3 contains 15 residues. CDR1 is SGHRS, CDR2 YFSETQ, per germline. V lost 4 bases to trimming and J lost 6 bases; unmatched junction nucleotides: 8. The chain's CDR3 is CASSPSPDRGDTQYF. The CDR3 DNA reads TGCGCCAGCAGCCCAAGCCCGGACAGGGGGGATACGCAGTATTTT. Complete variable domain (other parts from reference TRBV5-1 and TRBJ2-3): KAGVTQTPRYLIKTRGQQVTLSCSPISGHRSVSWYQQTPGQGLQFLFEYFSETQRNKGNFPGRFSGRQFSNSRSEMNVSTLELGDSALYLCASSPSPDRGDTQYFGPGTRLTVL.

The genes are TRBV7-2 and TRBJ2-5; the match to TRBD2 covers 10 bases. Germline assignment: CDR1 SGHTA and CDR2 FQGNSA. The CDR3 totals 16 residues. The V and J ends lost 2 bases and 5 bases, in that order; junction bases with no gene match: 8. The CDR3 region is CASSLSPSGGGETQYF. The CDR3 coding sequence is TGTGCCAGCAGCTTATCCCCTAGCGGGGGCGGGGAGACCCAGTACTTC.

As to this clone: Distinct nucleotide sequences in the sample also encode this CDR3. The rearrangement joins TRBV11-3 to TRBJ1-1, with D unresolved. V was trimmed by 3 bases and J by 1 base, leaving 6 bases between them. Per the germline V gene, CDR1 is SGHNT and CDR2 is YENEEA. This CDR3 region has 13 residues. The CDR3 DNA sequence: TGTGCCAGCAGCTTTGGGAGGAACACTGAAGCTTTCTTT. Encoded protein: CASSFGRNTEAFF.

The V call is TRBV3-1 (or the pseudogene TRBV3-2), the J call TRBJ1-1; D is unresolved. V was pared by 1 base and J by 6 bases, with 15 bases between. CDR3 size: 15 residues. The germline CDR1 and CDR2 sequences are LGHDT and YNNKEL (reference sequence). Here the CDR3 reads CASSQGVQEASEAFF. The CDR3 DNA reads TGTGCCAGCAGCCAAGGAGTCCAAGAGGCCTCTGAAGCTTTCTTT.

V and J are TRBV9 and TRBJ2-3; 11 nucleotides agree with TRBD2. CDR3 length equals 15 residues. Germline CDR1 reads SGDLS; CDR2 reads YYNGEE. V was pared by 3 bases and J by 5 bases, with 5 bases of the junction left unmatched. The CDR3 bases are TGTGCCAGCAGCGCTAGCGGGGGGTGGGGAGATACGCAGTATTTT. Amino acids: CASSASGGWGDTQYF. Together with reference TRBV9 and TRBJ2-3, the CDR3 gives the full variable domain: DSGVTQTPKHLITATGQRVTLRCSPRSGDLSVYWYQQSLDQGLQFLIQYYNGEERAKGNILERFSAQQFPDLHSELNLSSLELGDSALYFCASSASGGWGDTQYFGPGTRLTVL.

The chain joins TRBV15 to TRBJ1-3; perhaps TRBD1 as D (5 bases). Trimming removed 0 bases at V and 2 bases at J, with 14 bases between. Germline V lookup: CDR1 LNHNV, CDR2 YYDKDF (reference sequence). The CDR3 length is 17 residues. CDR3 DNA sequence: TGTGCCACCAGCAGAGATATCGGCGGGGGTCCTGGAAACACCATATATTTT. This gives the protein CATSRDIGGGPGNTIYF.

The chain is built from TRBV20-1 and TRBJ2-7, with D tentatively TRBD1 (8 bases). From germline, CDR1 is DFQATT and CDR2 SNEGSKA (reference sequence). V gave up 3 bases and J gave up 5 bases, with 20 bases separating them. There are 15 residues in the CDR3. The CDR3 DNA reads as TGCAGTGCTAGTCCTCGGACAGGGAGGGGACACGAGCAGTACGTC. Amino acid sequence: CSASPRTGRGHEQYV.

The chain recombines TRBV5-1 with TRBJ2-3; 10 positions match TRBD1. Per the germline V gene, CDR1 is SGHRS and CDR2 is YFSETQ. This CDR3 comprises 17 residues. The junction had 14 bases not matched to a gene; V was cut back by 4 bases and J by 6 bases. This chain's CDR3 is CASSIGQGGSIMDTQYF. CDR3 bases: TGCGCCAGCAGCATCGGACAGGGGGGATCGATAATGGATACGCAGTATTTT.

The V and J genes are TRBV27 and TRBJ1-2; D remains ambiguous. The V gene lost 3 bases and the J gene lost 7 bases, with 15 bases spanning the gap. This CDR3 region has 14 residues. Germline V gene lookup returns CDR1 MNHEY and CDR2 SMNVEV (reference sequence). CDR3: CASSFRGREGGYTF. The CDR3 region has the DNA TGTGCCAGCAGTTTCCGAGGGCGGGAGGGTGGCTACACCTTC.